This passage covers 27 T cell receptor beta chains from one sample sequenced in a study of blood T cell repertoires in COVID-19. Using immunoSEQ multiplex PCR, the repertoire was profiled, and TCRdb retains in-frame clones only, with some absent. The table lists fewer than 55,000 clones, 81% of them singletons. Input material: peripheral blood. These receptors all stem from a woman older than 75 with COVID-19, enrolled during active disease.

The chain carries TRBV2 and TRBJ2-7, with a possible D match to TRBD2 (5 bases). Germline-derived CDR1 and CDR2 are SNHLY and FYNNEI. Trimming removed 9 bases from V and 0 bases from J, with 12 bases in between. This CDR3 comprises 13 residues. This chain's CDR3 is CASFDGISYEQYF. In DNA form, the CDR3 reads TGTGCCAGTTTCGACGGGATCTCCTACGAGCAGTACTTC.

The V call is TRBV21-1, the J call TRBJ2-3; the table assigns TRBD2, which was not confirmed against the DNA. TRBV21-1 is recorded as a pseudogene. The CDR3 length is 15 residues. The CDR3 sequence: CASSPRTSVGDTQYF. The DNA of the CDR3 is TGTGCCAGCAGCCCCCGGACTAGCGTGGGAGATACGCAGTATTTT.

This clone was detected a few times. V usage is TRBV6-2 or TRBV6-3 and J usage is TRBJ1-5; D gene unclear. Trimming stripped 7 bases from V and 4 bases from J, with 14 bases between. The CDR3 has 14 amino acids. Germline assignment: CDR1 MNHEY and CDR2 SVGEGT. The CDR3 bases are TGTGCCAGCAACCCCCATCCCGGGAATCAGCCCCAGCATTTT. Protein product: CASNPHPGNQPQHF.

The V gene is TRBV5-4, the J gene TRBJ2-1; 7 bases match TRBD1. The junction had 8 bases not matched to a gene; V was cut back by 10 bases and J by 7 bases. This CDR3 is 12 amino acids long. Per the germline V gene, CDR1 is SGHNT and CDR2 is YYREEE (reference sequence). The CDR3 protein is CAPRDRINEQFF. CDR3 DNA: TGTGCCCCCAGGGACAGAATAAATGAGCAGTTCTTC.

The genes are TRBV11-2 and TRBJ2-5, with D possibly matching TRBD2 (7 bases). The length of the CDR3 is 15 residues. V was pared by 4 bases and J by 7 bases, with 19 bases between. The V gene's germline CDR1 is SGHAT and CDR2 FQNNGV. CDR3 protein: CASSSSQGGAWTQYF. CDR3 bases: TGTGCCAGCAGCTCAAGCCAAGGGGGGGCATGGACCCAGTACTTC.

The chain joins TRBV19 to TRBJ1-2, with 8 bases that match TRBD1. This CDR3 is built from 16 residues. V was pared by 2 bases and J by 3 bases, with 8 bases of the junction left unmatched. CDR1 and CDR2 (germline): LNHDA, SQIVND (reference sequence). The CDR3 loop is CASSILRQGRYYGYTF. CDR3 bases: TGTGCCAGTAGTATACTTCGACAGGGGCGATACTATGGCTACACCTTC.

The chain couples TRBV6-1 to TRBJ1-6; D is undetermined. Per the germline V gene, CDR1 is MNHNS and CDR2 is SASEGT. The CDR3 runs to 16 residues. V lost 0 bases to trimming and J lost 4 bases, with 10 bases between them. The CDR3 loop is CASSEAPASYNSPLHF. As DNA, the CDR3 is TGTGCCAGCAGTGAAGCGCCAGCTAGTTATAATTCACCCCTCCACTTT.

V and J are TRBV19 and TRBJ1-5, with no clear D. V was pared by 3 bases and J by 2 bases, with 11 bases between. Germline V gene lookup returns CDR1 LNHDA and CDR2 SQIVND (reference sequence). The CDR3 spans 15 residues. In DNA form, the CDR3 reads TGTGCCAGTAGTATGCCAGGATGGGGCAATCAGCCCCAGCATTTT. Amino acid sequence: CASSMPGWGNQPQHF.

The count of this clone is one. The chain is built from TRBV3-1 (or the pseudogene TRBV3-2) and TRBJ1-2; 9 bases agree with TRBD1. Germline-derived CDR1 and CDR2 are LGHDT and YNNKEL (reference sequence). V trimming: 1 base; J trimming: 4 bases; junction bases outside the gene matches: 4. This CDR3 spans 15 amino acids. The CDR3: CASSQAGTGSYGYTF. Written as DNA, the CDR3 is TGTGCCAGCAGCCAAGCCGGGACAGGGAGCTATGGCTACACCTTC.

In its sample, this clone was seen a few times. V and J are TRBV4-1 and TRBJ2-3, with D maybe TRBD2 (5 bases). Trimming cost V 4 bases and J 1 base, with 12 bases left between them. Germline loops: CDR1 MGHRA, CDR2 YSYEKL. The CDR3 extends over 15 amino acids. This CDR3 reads CASSPSARGTDTQYF. The CDR3 nucleotides are TGCGCCAGCAGCCCTTCTGCGCGGGGCACAGATACGCAGTATTTT.

The chain combines TRBV28 with TRBJ1-4, with D tentatively TRBD1 (5 bases). V lost 7 bases, J lost 8 bases, and 11 bases lay in between. The CDR3 is made up of 12 amino acids. CDR1 MDHEN and CDR2 SYDVKM come from the germline V gene. As DNA, the CDR3 is TGTGCCAGCACCCCTGACAGAGAAAAACTGTTTTTT. Translating it yields CASTPDREKLFF.

The rearrangement joins TRBV7-2 to TRBJ1-3, with D possibly TRBD1 on 6 matching bases. The length of the CDR3 is 16 residues. The V end was cut by 5 bases, the J end by 0 bases, with 14 bases between. Germline CDR1 reads SGHTA; CDR2 reads FQGNSA. The CDR3 is CASSPPGQSSGNTIYF. DNA of the CDR3: TGTGCCAGCAGCCCGCCGGGACAATCCTCTGGAAACACCATATATTTT.

The rearrangement uses TRBV27 and TRBJ2-1; maybe TRBD2 (5 bases). Germline CDR1 and CDR2: MNHEY and SMNVEV (reference sequence). V was trimmed by 5 bases and J by 4 bases, leaving 18 bases between them. CDR3 size: 16 residues. The CDR3 nucleotides are TGTGCCAGCAGTCCCCTACTAAGCGGATCATACAATGAGCAGTTCTTC. It codes for CASSPLLSGSYNEQFF.

The chain couples TRBV6-1 to TRBJ2-1, with 14 bases that match TRBD2. Germline V lookup: CDR1 MNHNS, CDR2 SASEGT. CDR3 length: 16 amino acids. V lost 4 bases to trimming and J lost 6 bases; unmatched junction nucleotides: 5. The CDR3 DNA reads as TGTGCCAGCAGTGGGGGACTAGCGGGAGACATCAATGAGCAGTTCTTC. This encodes CASSGGLAGDINEQFF.

The CDR3 reads CASGSQGAASSPLHF. The CDR3, as DNA: TGTGCCAGTGGGTCCCAGGGGGCAGCAAGTTCACCCCTCCACTTT. The rearrangement links TRBV19 to TRBJ1-6, with TRBD1 identical over 8 bases. Trimming cost V 8 bases and J 9 bases; bases outside gene matches: 12. Germline CDR1 and CDR2: LNHDA and SQIVND (reference sequence). The CDR3 sequence is 15 residues long.

This clone was detected a few times. The rearrangement uses TRBV25-1 and TRBJ1-4; TRBD1 agrees at 7 bases. CDR1 and CDR2 (germline): MGHDK, SYGVNS. The CDR3 extends over 13 amino acids. Unmatched junction bases numbered 3, after V lost 3 bases and J lost 8 bases. The CDR3 DNA sequence: TGTGCCAGCAGTGAGGGGGGACAGGAAAAACTGTTTTTT. It encodes CASSEGGQEKLFF.

This chain's CDR3 is CASVSGGNEQYF. The CDR3 DNA reads as TGTGCCAGCGTCTCAGGGGGCAACGAGCAGTACTTC. The chain uses TRBV5-4 and TRBJ2-7, with 8 positions matching TRBD1. Germline V gives CDR1 SGHNT, CDR2 YYREEE (reference sequence). After removal of 7 bases from V and 5 bases from J, the junction contained 5 bases not matched to a gene. The CDR3 has 12 amino acids.

Notes on this clone: This probably arose from a read error, given a far larger clone one base away. The chain is built from TRBV7-8 and TRBJ1-1; D gene uncertain. This CDR3 contains 13 residues. The V gene's germline CDR1 is SGHVS and CDR2 FQNEAQ. Between the trimmed V and J ends, which lost 4 bases and 1 base, there was a span of 7 bases. CDR3 nucleotide sequence: TGTGCCAGCAGCTCGGGAGGGAACACTGAAGCTTTCTTT. This sequence encodes CASSSGGNTEAFF.

The chain links TRBV7-9 to TRBJ1-1, with D maybe TRBD1 (5 bases). The V gene's germline CDR1 is SEHNR and CDR2 FQNEAQ (reference sequence). The CDR3 sequence is 15 residues long. V gave up 5 bases and J gave up 6 bases, with 19 bases separating them. CDR3 nucleotides: TGTGCCAGCAGCGAGAAGACAGTAACTAAGGCTGAAGCTTTCTTT. Translating gives CASSEKTVTKAEAFF.

The chain links TRBV7-8 to TRBJ2-1; 8 bases match TRBD2. V shed 5 bases, J shed 6 bases, and the junction held 6 bases outside the gene matches. This CDR3 spans 14 amino acids. The germline V gene has CDR1 SGHVS and CDR2 FQNEAQ. DNA of the CDR3: TGTGCCAGCAGCCCTAGCGGGCTTATCAATGAGCAGTTCTTC. The encoded protein is CASSPSGLINEQFF.

The CDR3 nucleotides read TGTGCCAGCAGTTACCGCGGACAGAACTACGAGCAGTACTTC. This encodes CASSYRGQNYEQYF. This chain links TRBV6-5 with TRBJ2-7; a possible D gene is TRBD1 (6 bases). The CDR3 is 14 amino acids. V shed 2 bases and J shed 3 bases, with 11 bases lying between them. From germline, CDR1 is MNHEY and CDR2 SVGAGI.

J is TRBJ2-1 and V is TRBV6-5; unclear D gene. The CDR3 has 14 residues. V gave up 1 base and J gave up 7 bases, with 11 bases separating them. Germline lookup yields CDR1 MNHEY and CDR2 SVGAGI. Written as DNA, the CDR3 is TGTGCCAGCAGTTACTACGGGTCGTCGAATGAGCAGTTCTTC. Protein sequence: CASSYYGSSNEQFF.

This chain links TRBV24-1 with TRBJ2-1; TRBD1 matches 10 bases. The CDR3 length is 15 residues. From germline, CDR1 is KGHDR and CDR2 SFDVKD. The V gene end was trimmed by 7 bases and the J gene end by 5 bases; junction bases not matched to a gene: 7. CDR3 nucleotides: TGTGCCACCAGCCGACAGGGGGCGGCGGACAATGAGCAGTTCTTC. This gives the protein CATSRQGAADNEQFF.

This chain uses TRBV11-2 with TRBJ2-5, with no clear D. Between the trimmed V and J ends, which lost 2 bases and 0 bases, there was a span of 13 bases. There are 16 residues in the CDR3. The germline CDR1 and CDR2 sequences are SGHAT and FQNNGV. Here the CDR3 reads CASSLSAVQYQETQYF. The DNA of the CDR3 is TGTGCCAGCAGCTTATCGGCGGTCCAGTACCAAGAGACCCAGTACTTC.

The chain carries TRBV5-3 and TRBJ1-1; 10 bases map to TRBD1. TRBV5-3 is sorted into the ORF group, with uncertain function. The V segment lost 3 bases and the J segment 3 bases; nucleotides outside the gene matches: 11. The CDR3 loop spans 17 amino acids. In nucleotides, the CDR3 is TGTGCCAGAAGCTCTCCGGCCGCCGGGACAGGGGACACTGAAGCTTTCTTT. This translates into CARSSPAAGTGDTEAFF.

This clone was detected only a few times. V usage is TRBV5-4 and J usage is TRBJ2-3; 7 positions agree with TRBD2. The CDR3 extends over 14 amino acids. V lost 0 bases and J lost 9; bases outside the gene matches: 7. Germline V gene data show CDR1 as SGHNT and CDR2 as YYREEE (reference sequence). The CDR3 region has the DNA TGTGCCAGCAGCTTGGGCCTAGCGGTAGTAACGCAGTATTTT. Translating gives CASSLGLAVVTQYF.

V usage is TRBV6-5 and J usage is TRBJ1-3; D perhaps matches TRBD1 (6 bases). The germline gives CDR1 MNHEY, CDR2 SVGAGI. The CDR3 length is 14 residues. Trimming cost V 9 bases and J 3 bases, with 15 bases left between them. CDR3 bases: TGTGCCAGTAGGGGGGGATCGTTTGGAAACACCATATATTTT. Its protein is CASRGGSFGNTIYF.